This T cell receptor (beta chain) emerged from a study of CD8+CD57+ T cells in acquired aplastic anemia. Study context: Mean DNA quantity obtained from sorted CD4+ and CD8+ cells was 3.2 ug. Findings of the study overall: Patients shared some 30 CD8+ CDR3 sequences with controls.

TCR beta VDJ and CDR3 profiling used genomic DNA as template. TCRdb passed the reads through MiXCR, listing each CDR3 protein once. The sample carries hundreds of thousands of distinct CDR3 sequences, under 40% recorded once. Germline V lookup: CDR1 SGHTA, CDR2 FQGNSA. The CDR3 runs to 14 residues. V was pared by 1 base and J by 6 bases, with 10 bases between. As regards this clonotype: Its antigen is still unknown.

Individuals selected for sequencing had exhibited CD8+CD57+ cell expansion on flow cytometry. Diagnosis of severe acquired aplastic anemia applied to all patients. Patients were untreated when blood was sampled. This sequence originates from a human donor with aplastic anemia. The V call is TRBV7-2, the J call TRBJ2-1, with D possibly matching TRBD2 (6 bases). Sequences were obtained from sorted CD4+, CD8+, or CD8+CD57+ T cells (not recorded which) from PBMCs. The CDR3 reads CASSLGLRGNEQFF. The CDR3 coding sequence is TGTGCCAGCAGCTTAGGGTTGCGGGGCAATGAGCAGTTCTTC. The full variable domain, with the rest looked up from reference TRBV7-2 and TRBJ2-1, is GAGVSQSPSNKVTEKGKDVELRCDPISGHTALYWYRQSLGQGLEFLIYFQGNSAPDKSGLPSDRFSAERTGGSVSTLTIQRTQQEDSAVYLCASSLGLRGNEQFFGPGTRLTVL.